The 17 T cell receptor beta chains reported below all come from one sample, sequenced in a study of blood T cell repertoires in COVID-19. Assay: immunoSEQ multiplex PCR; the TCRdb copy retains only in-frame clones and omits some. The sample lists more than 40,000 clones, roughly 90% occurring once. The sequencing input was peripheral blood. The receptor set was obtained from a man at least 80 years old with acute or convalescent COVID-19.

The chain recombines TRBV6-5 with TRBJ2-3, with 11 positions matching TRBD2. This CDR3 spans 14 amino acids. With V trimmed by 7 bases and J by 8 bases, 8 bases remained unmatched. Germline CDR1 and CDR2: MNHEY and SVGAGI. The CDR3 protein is CASTPGLAVGTQYF. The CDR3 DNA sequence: TGTGCCAGCACCCCGGGACTAGCGGTTGGTACGCAGTATTTT.

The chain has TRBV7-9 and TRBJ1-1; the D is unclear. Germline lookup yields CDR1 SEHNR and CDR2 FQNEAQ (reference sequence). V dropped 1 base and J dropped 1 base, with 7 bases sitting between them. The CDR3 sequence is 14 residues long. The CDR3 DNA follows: TGTGCCAGCAGCTTAGGGCGGGGGAACACTGAAGCTTTCTTT. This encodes CASSLGRGNTEAFF.

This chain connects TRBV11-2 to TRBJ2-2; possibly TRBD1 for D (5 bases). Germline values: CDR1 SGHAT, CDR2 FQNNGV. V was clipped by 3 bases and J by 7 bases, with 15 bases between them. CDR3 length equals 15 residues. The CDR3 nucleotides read TGTGCCAGCAGCTTTGTCTGGGGTCAGGGCGGGGAGCTGTTTTTT. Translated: CASSFVWGQGGELFF.

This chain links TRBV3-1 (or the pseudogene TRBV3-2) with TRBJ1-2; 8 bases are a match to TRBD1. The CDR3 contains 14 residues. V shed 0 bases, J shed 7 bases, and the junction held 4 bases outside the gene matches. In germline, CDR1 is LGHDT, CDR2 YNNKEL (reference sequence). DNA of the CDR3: TGTGCCAGCAGCCAAGAAGGGACAGGAGGTGGCTACACCTTC. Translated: CASSQEGTGGGYTF.

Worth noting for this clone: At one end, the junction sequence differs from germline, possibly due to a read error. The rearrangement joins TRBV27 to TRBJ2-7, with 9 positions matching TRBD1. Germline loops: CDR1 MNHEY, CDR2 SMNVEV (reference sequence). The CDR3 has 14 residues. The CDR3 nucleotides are TGTGCTAGCAGTCCCGGACAGGGGCTCTACGAGCAGTACTTC. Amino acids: CASSPGQGLYEQYF.

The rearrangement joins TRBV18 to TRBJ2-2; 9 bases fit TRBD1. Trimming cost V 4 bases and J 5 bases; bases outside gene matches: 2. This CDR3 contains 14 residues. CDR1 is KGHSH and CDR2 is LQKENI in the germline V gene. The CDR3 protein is CASSLGTGTGELFF. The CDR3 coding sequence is TGTGCCAGCTCACTTGGGACAGGGACCGGGGAGCTGTTTTTT.

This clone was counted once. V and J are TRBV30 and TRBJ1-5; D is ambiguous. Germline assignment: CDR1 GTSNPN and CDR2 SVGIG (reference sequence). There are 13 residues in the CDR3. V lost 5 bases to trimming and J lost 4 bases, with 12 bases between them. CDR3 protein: CAWEAGENQPQHF. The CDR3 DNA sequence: TGTGCCTGGGAGGCGGGAGAAAATCAGCCCCAGCATTTT.

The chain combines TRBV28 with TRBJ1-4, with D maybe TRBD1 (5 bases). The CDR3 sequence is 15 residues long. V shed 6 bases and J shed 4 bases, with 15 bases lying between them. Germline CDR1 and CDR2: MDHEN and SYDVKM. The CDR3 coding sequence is TGTGCCAGCAGGGCAGCGGGGCTGAGTAATGAAAAACTGTTTTTT. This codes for CASRAAGLSNEKLFF.

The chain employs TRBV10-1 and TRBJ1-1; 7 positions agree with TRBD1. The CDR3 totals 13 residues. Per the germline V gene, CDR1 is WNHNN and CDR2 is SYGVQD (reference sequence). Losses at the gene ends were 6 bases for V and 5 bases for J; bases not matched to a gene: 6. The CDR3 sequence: CASSPSGGTEAFF. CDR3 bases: TGCGCCAGCAGCCCTTCAGGGGGTACTGAAGCTTTCTTT.

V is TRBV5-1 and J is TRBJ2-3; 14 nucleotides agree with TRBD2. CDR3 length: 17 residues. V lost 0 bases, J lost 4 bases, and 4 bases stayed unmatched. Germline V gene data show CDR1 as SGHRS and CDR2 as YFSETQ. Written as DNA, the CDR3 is TGCGCCAGCAGCTTGGTGGGGACTAGCGGGAGCGCAGATACGCAGTATTTT. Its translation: CASSLVGTSGSADTQYF.

The CDR3 spells CASSQGLAGERETQYF. The CDR3 DNA follows: TGTGCCAGCAGCCAGGGACTAGCGGGGGAAAGAGAGACCCAGTACTTC. The gene calls are TRBV3-1 (or the pseudogene TRBV3-2) and TRBJ2-5; the match to TRBD2 covers 14 bases. The germline CDR1 and CDR2 sequences are LGHDT and YNNKEL (reference sequence). The CDR3 is made up of 16 amino acids. The V segment lost 3 bases and the J segment 4 bases; nucleotides outside the gene matches: 4.

The CDR3 bases are TGCGCCAGCAGCAATACAGGGGCCTCCTACGAGCAGTACTTC. Translating it yields CASSNTGASYEQYF. This chain connects TRBV5-1 to TRBJ2-7, with 7 nucleotides matching TRBD1. The germline gives CDR1 SGHRS, CDR2 YFSETQ. Unmatched junction bases numbered 4, after V lost 4 bases and J lost 0 bases. The CDR3 contains 14 residues.

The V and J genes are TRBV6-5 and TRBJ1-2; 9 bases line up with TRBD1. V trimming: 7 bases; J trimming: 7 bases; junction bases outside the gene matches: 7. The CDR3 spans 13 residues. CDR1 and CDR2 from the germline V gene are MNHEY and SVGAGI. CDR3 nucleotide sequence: TGTGCCAGCAAACAGGGGGCAGGTGGTGGCTACACCTTC. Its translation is CASKQGAGGGYTF.

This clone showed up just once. The CDR3 loop is CASRERQGLANTEAFF. The CDR3 bases are TGTGCCAGTAGGGAACGACAGGGGCTCGCGAACACTGAAGCTTTCTTT. V usage is TRBV19 and J usage is TRBJ1-1; TRBD1 agrees at 8 bases. The junction had 10 bases not matched to a gene; V was cut back by 6 bases and J by 1 base. The CDR3 is 16 amino acids. Germline loops: CDR1 LNHDA, CDR2 SQIVND (reference sequence).

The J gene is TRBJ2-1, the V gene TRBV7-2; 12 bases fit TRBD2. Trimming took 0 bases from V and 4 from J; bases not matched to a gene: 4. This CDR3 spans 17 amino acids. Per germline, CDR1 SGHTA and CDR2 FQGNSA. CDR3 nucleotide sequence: TGTGCCAGCAGCTTAGCGATCACTAGCGGGGGGTACAATGAGCAGTTCTTC. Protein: CASSLAITSGGYNEQFF. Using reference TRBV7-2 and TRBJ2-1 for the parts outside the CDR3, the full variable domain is GAGVSQSPSNKVTEKGKDVELRCDPISGHTALYWYRQSLGQGLEFLIYFQGNSAPDKSGLPSDRFSAERTGGSVSTLTIQRTQQEDSAVYLCASSLAITSGGYNEQFFGPGTRLTVL.

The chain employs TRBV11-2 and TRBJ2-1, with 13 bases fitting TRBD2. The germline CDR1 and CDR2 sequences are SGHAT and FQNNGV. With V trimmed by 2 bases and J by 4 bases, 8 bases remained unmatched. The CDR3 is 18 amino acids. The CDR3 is CASSLTQGLAGMYNEQFF. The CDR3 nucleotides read TGTGCCAGCAGCTTAACGCAGGGACTAGCGGGGATGTACAATGAGCAGTTCTTC. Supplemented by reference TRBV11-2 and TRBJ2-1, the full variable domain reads EAGVAQSPRYKIIEKRQSVAFWCNPISGHATLYWYQQILGQGPKLLIQFQNNGVVDDSQLPKDRFSAERLKGVDSTLKIQPAKLEDSAVYLCASSLTQGLAGMYNEQFFGPGTRLTVL.

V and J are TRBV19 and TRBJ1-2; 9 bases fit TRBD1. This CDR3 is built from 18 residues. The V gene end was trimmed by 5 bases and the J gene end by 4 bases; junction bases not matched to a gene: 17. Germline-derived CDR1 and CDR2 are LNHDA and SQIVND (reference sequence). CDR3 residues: CASSFPGQGSRSVYGYTF. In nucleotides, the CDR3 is TGTGCCAGTAGTTTCCCGGGACAGGGCTCCCGTTCCGTCTATGGCTACACCTTC.